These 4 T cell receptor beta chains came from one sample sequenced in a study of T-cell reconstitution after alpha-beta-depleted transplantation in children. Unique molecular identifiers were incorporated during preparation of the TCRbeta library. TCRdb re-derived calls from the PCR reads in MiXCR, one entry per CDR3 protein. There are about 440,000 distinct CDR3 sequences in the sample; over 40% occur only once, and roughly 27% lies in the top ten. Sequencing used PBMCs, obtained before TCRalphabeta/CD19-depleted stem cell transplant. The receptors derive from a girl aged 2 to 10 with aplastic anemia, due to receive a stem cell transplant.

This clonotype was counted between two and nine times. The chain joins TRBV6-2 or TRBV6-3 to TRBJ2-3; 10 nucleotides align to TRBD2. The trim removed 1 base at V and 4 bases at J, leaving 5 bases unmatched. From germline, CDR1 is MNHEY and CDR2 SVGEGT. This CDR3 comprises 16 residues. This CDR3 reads CASSYLLAGDADTQYF. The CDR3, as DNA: TGTGCCAGCAGTTACTTGCTAGCGGGAGACGCAGATACGCAGTATTTT.

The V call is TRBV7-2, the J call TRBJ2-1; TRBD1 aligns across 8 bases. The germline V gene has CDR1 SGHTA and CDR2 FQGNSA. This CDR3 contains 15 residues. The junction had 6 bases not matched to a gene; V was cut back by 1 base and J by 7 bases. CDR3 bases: TGTGCCAGCAGCTTAGAACAGGGGGGTTGGAATGAGCAGTTCTTC. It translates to CASSLEQGGWNEQFF.

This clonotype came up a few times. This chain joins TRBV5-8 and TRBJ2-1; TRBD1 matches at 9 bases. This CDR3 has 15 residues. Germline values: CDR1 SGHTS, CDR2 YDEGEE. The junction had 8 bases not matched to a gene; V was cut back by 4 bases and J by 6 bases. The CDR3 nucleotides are TGTGCCAGCAGCCGGGGACAGGGAAGGGTCAATGAGCAGTTCTTC. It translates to CASSRGQGRVNEQFF.

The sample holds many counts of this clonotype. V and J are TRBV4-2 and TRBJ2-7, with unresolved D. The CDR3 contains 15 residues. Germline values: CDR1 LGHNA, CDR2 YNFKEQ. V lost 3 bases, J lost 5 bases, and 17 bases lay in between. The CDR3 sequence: CASSQDQTLPNEQYF. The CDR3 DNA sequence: TGTGCCAGCAGCCAGGACCAGACACTGCCTAACGAGCAGTACTTC.